The next 32 T cell receptor beta chains were all read from a single sample in a study of beta chain features in type 1 diabetes. Study-wide results and limits: People with Type 1 diabetes carried modestly yet significantly shorter TCRB CDR3s in all four CD4+ subsets.

No antigen has been identified for these receptors. Expressed TCRB transcripts were sequenced because the isolated RNA had all been reverse transcribed beforehand. The table came from immunoSEQ multiplex PCR; TCRdb's copy has only in-frame clones and leaves some out. The sample carries 200,000 to 250,000 clones, about 15% recorded once. The sequencing sample was made of naive CD4+ T cells from blood. The receptor set was obtained from a young man with type 1 diabetes.

The chain's CDR3 is CASSSFMGQVGQREYF. CDR3 sequence (DNA): TGTGCCAGCAGCTCCTTTATGGGACAAGTAGGCCAGCGCGAGTACTTC. The chain uses TRBV7-9 and TRBJ2-7; tentatively, D is TRBD1 (6 bases). The CDR3 contains 16 residues. Trimming stripped 4 bases from V and 11 bases from J, with 27 bases between. From germline, CDR1 is SEHNR and CDR2 FQNEAQ (reference sequence).

V usage is TRBV29-1 and J usage is TRBJ2-1, with unresolved D. V lost 6 bases and J lost 4, with 4 bases in between. The CDR3 spans 10 residues. Germline CDR1 and CDR2: SQVTM and ANQGSEA. The CDR3 loop reads CSVRYNEQFF. DNA for the CDR3: TGCAGCGTCAGGTACAATGAGCAGTTCTTC.

This chain connects TRBV5-1 to TRBJ2-3; 8 bases align to TRBD2. Germline values: CDR1 SGHRS, CDR2 YFSETQ. The length of the CDR3 is 17 residues. V shed 2 bases, J shed 0 bases, and the junction held 8 bases outside the gene matches. The CDR3 DNA follows: TGCGCCAGCAGCTTAGCGGGAGAATCCCTTAGCACAGATACGCAGTATTTT. It codes for CASSLAGESLSTDTQYF.

This clone was counted only a few times. This chain joins TRBV27 and TRBJ1-2; no reliable D call. The CDR3 has 14 amino acids. The germline gives CDR1 MNHEY, CDR2 SMNVEV (reference sequence). V lost 6 bases, J lost 3 bases, and 14 bases lay in between. For the CDR3, the DNA is TGTGCCAGCAGCTCCATCGACAAGGACTATGGCTACACCTTC. Its protein is CASSSIDKDYGYTF.

The chain couples TRBV5-1 to TRBJ1-1; TRBD1 matches at 8 bases. The CDR3 length is 16 residues. V shed 5 bases and J 7 bases; nucleotides not matched to a gene: 16. Germline V gene sequence: CDR1 SGHRS, CDR2 YFSETQ. The CDR3 coding sequence is TGCGCCAGCAGTTCTGGACAGGGTCCTGTCGGGGTTGAAGCTTTCTTT. Translating gives CASSSGQGPVGVEAFF.

The genes are TRBV4-2 and TRBJ1-4, with 8 bases that match TRBD1. The length of the CDR3 is 18 residues. Losses at the gene ends were 1 base for V and 3 bases for J; bases not matched to a gene: 10. The germline gives CDR1 LGHNA, CDR2 YNFKEQ. CDR3 in amino acids: CASSQATGQGAANEKLFF. The CDR3 region has the DNA TGTGCCAGCAGCCAAGCCACAGGACAGGGTGCAGCTAATGAAAAACTGTTTTTT.

This clone was counted only a few times. The chain recombines TRBV29-1 with TRBJ2-1; possibly TRBD2 for D (5 bases). CDR1 is SQVTM and CDR2 is ANQGSEA in the germline V gene. CDR3 length: 14 residues. The germline V and J ends were trimmed by 4 bases and 4 bases, with 14 bases remaining between them. CDR3 DNA sequence: TGCAGCGTTGTAGGGAGACCGGGGTACAATGAGCAGTTCTTC. Residues: CSVVGRPGYNEQFF.

The genes are TRBV5-1 and TRBJ1-4; 8 bases are a match to TRBD1. Germline CDR1 SGHRS, CDR2 YFSETQ. The junction had 7 bases not matched to a gene; V was cut back by 3 bases and J by 9 bases. CDR3 size: 14 residues. The CDR3 spells CASSSGQEGKKLFF. CDR3 sequence (DNA): TGCGCCAGCAGCTCGGGACAGGAGGGGAAAAAACTGTTTTTT.

This clone was detected only a few times. The V gene is TRBV11-3, the J gene TRBJ2-7; D is unresolved. Deletions cut 5 bases from V and 7 bases from J, with 9 bases between. The CDR3 spans 11 residues. CDR1 SGHNT and CDR2 YENEEA come from the germline V gene. CDR3 in amino acids: CASSDSWEQYF. The DNA for the CDR3 is TGTGCCAGCAGCGACTCGTGGGAGCAGTACTTC.

The chain uses TRBV30 and TRBJ2-3; 9 bases match TRBD2. With 4 bases clipped from V and 2 bases from J, the junction kept 10 bases outside the gene matches. Germline V lookup: CDR1 GTSNPN, CDR2 SVGIG (reference sequence). This CDR3 contains 16 residues. The CDR3 region has the DNA TGTGCCTGGACCGAGGGTAGCGGGGGCCCCACAGATACGCAGTATTTT. It codes for CAWTEGSGGPTDTQYF.

The chain employs TRBV29-1 and TRBJ1-1; D is unresolved. Trimming stripped 7 bases from V and 5 bases from J, with 8 bases between. The CDR3 is 10 amino acids. The V gene's germline CDR1 is SQVTM and CDR2 ANQGSEA. CDR3 nucleotide sequence: TGCAGCGCCTTTGAGACTGAAGCTTTCTTT. It is translated as CSAFETEAFF.

The sample holds a few counts of this clone. This chain links TRBV7-9 with TRBJ2-3; the match to TRBD1 covers 8 bases. The CDR3 runs to 15 residues. CDR1 and CDR2 (germline): SEHNR, FQNEAQ (reference sequence). The junction had 7 bases not matched to a gene; V was cut back by 5 bases and J by 3 bases. The CDR3 sequence is CASSPDRGGTDTQYF. CDR3 DNA: TGTGCCAGCAGCCCCGACAGGGGTGGGACAGATACGCAGTATTTT.

In its sample, this clone was seen a few times. V and J are TRBV6-5 and TRBJ1-1, with D tentatively TRBD1 (6 bases). This CDR3 has 15 residues. The V end lost 6 bases, the J end lost 0 bases, and 14 bases lay between the germline ends. Germline-derived CDR1 and CDR2 are MNHEY and SVGAGI. CDR3 nucleotide sequence: TGTGCCAGCAGGCGAGGACAGCCCATGAACACTGAAGCTTTCTTT. Residues: CASRRGQPMNTEAFF.

This clone has just a few counts. The chain has TRBV5-1 and TRBJ2-7; TRBD2 aligns across 8 bases. The ends lost 0 bases at V and 5 bases at J; junction bases unmatched: 7. Germline-derived CDR1 and CDR2 are SGHRS and YFSETQ. The CDR3 runs 15 residues. CDR3: CASSLGSGGGHEQYF. DNA of the CDR3: TGCGCCAGCAGCTTGGGGAGCGGGGGTGGGCACGAGCAGTACTTC.

This clone was found a few times. This CDR3 is also generated by other DNA sequences in the sample. This sequence joins TRBV5-1 and TRBJ1-2, with D hard to call. The CDR3 covers 12 residues. V was cut by 4 bases and J by 8 bases, with 12 bases left in between. Germline-derived CDR1 and CDR2 are SGHRS and YFSETQ. CDR3 protein: CASSPRDWGYTF. The CDR3 DNA sequence: TGCGCCAGCAGCCCCCGGGATTGGGGCTACACCTTC.

Ten or more counts support this clone. The rearrangement uses TRBV23-1 and TRBJ1-5; 7 bases are a match to TRBD1. TRBV23-1 is treated as an ORF (open reading frame) with a function not yet certain. The CDR3 contains 14 residues. The ends lost 2 bases at V and 2 bases at J; junction bases unmatched: 0. DNA of the CDR3: TGCGCCAGCAGTCAAGACAGGGGCAATCAGCCCCAGCATTTT. Protein sequence: CASSQDRGNQPQHF.

This clone has more than one count but fewer than ten. The rearrangement uses TRBV15 and TRBJ2-3; TRBD1 might be the D (5 bases). Germline assignment: CDR1 LNHNV and CDR2 YYDKDF (reference sequence). V shed 1 base and J shed 8 bases, with 10 bases lying between them. The CDR3 is 13 residues long. CDR3 nucleotide sequence: TGTGCCACCAGCAGAGGTGGGGCTGGTACGCAGTATTTT. As protein: CATSRGGAGTQYF.

V and J are TRBV2 and TRBJ2-5; 9 nucleotides match TRBD1. The germline V gene has CDR1 SNHLY and CDR2 FYNNEI. This CDR3 region has 14 residues. Unmatched junction bases numbered 5, after V lost 8 bases and J lost 1 base. The CDR3 DNA reads TGTGCCAGCGGGGACAGGGACGGCCAAGAGACCCAGTACTTC. This encodes CASGDRDGQETQYF. The full variable domain, completed using reference TRBV2 and TRBJ2-5, is EPEVTQTPSHQVTQMGQEVILRCVPISNHLYFYWYRQILGQKVEFLVSFYNNEISEKSEIFDDQFSVERPDGSNFTLKIRSTKLEDSAMYFCASGDRDGQETQYFGPGTRLLVL.

This clone occurred a few times. CDR3 nucleotide sequence: TGTGCCAGCAGTACGACGGGAGTACAATATGAAAAACTGTTTTTT. It codes for CASSTTGVQYEKLFF. The chain links TRBV6-1 to TRBJ1-4; D call uncertain. CDR1 and CDR2 (germline): MNHNS, SASEGT. This CDR3 is built from 15 residues. V dropped 5 bases and J dropped 6 bases, with 16 bases sitting between them.

This clone was observed a handful of times. The chain has TRBV5-4 and TRBJ2-1; 7 bases agree with TRBD1. CDR3 length: 14 amino acids. V trimming: 3 bases; J trimming: 4 bases; junction bases outside the gene matches: 4. Germline V gene sequence: CDR1 SGHNT, CDR2 YYREEE (reference sequence). The CDR3 DNA is TGTGCCAGCAGCTCGGGACAGTCTTACAATGAGCAGTTCTTC. Translating it yields CASSSGQSYNEQFF. Using reference TRBV5-4 and TRBJ2-1 for the parts outside the CDR3, the full variable domain is ETGVTQSPTHLIKTRGQQVTLRCSSQSGHNTVSWYQQALGQGPQFIFQYYREEENGRGNFPPRFSGLQFPNYSSELNVNALELDDSALYLCASSSGQSYNEQFFGPGTRLTVL.

This clone was seen a few times. The chain joins TRBV6-5 to TRBJ2-7, with no clear D. CDR1 is MNHEY and CDR2 is SVGAGI in the germline V gene. CDR3 length: 13 amino acids. The germline V and J ends were trimmed by 2 bases and 6 bases, with 11 bases remaining between them. In DNA, the CDR3 is TGTGCCAGCAGTTACGGCTCTCCCGCCGAGCAGTACTTC. This sequence encodes CASSYGSPAEQYF.

The chain combines TRBV28 with TRBJ1-1; D is perhaps TRBD1 (6 bases). This CDR3 comprises 14 residues. Germline V gives CDR1 MDHEN, CDR2 SYDVKM. The V end lost 6 bases, the J end lost 6 bases, and 17 bases lay between the germline ends. The CDR3 sequence: CASSQGGSGPEAFF. CDR3 sequence (DNA): TGTGCCAGCAGCCAAGGGGGATCCGGGCCTGAAGCTTTCTTT.

V and J are TRBV4-2 and TRBJ2-5, with D possibly TRBD2 on 7 matching bases. Germline V lookup: CDR1 LGHNA, CDR2 YNFKEQ. Trimming cost V 3 bases and J 3 bases, with 20 bases left between them. This CDR3 is 17 amino acids long. CDR3 residues: CASSQHPAGAIEETQYF. As DNA, the CDR3 is TGTGCCAGCAGCCAGCATCCCGCGGGGGCAATAGAAGAGACCCAGTACTTC.

There are a few counts of this clone. CDR3 amino acids: CASSLTARKNTEAFF. DNA for the CDR3: TGTGCCAGCAGTTTGACAGCTAGAAAGAACACTGAAGCTTTCTTT. J is TRBJ1-1 and V is TRBV27; possible D gene TRBD1, 5 bases. The V end lost 3 bases, the J end lost 1 base, and 12 bases lay between the germline ends. CDR1 is MNHEY and CDR2 is SMNVEV in the germline V gene (reference sequence). The CDR3 totals 15 residues.

The table lists this clone with a few counts. This sequence joins TRBV4-2 and TRBJ2-3; 13 bases align to TRBD2. The length of the CDR3 is 17 residues. The J segment lost 0 bases and the V segment lost 3 bases, leaving 3 bases of the junction unmatched. The germline CDR1 and CDR2 sequences are LGHNA and YNFKEQ. The CDR3 bases are TGTGCCAGCAGCCAGGGGACTAGCGGGACCAGCACAGATACGCAGTATTTT. This encodes CASSQGTSGTSTDTQYF.

The chain couples TRBV21-1 to TRBJ1-3. TRBV21-1 is listed as a pseudogene. The CDR3 totals 15 residues. The CDR3 reads CATQGRGFSGNTIYF. In DNA, the CDR3 is TGTGCCACCCAAGGGCGGGGATTCTCTGGAAACACCATATATTTT.

The sample holds a few counts of this clone. The J gene is TRBJ1-2, the V gene TRBV2, with TRBD1 identical over 7 bases. Unmatched junction bases numbered 4, after V lost 4 bases and J lost 8 bases. The CDR3 loop spans 12 amino acids. CDR1 is SNHLY, CDR2 FYNNEI, per germline. The CDR3 region is CASSGQGLGYTF. For the CDR3, the DNA is TGTGCCAGCAGTGGACAGGGCTTGGGCTACACCTTC.

This clone was detected only a few times. The chain recombines TRBV30 with TRBJ1-1; D may be TRBD1 (6 bases). The germline V gene encodes CDR1 GTSNPN and CDR2 SVGIG (reference sequence). This CDR3 has 13 residues. V lost 5 bases and J lost 5, with 15 bases in between. The CDR3 region has the DNA TGTGCCTGGGACACCAGGGGAGGGACTGAAGCTTTCTTT. This codes for CAWDTRGGTEAFF.

This clone has a handful of counts. V and J are TRBV28 and TRBJ2-3, with 7 nucleotides matching TRBD1. CDR1 MDHEN and CDR2 SYDVKM come from the germline V gene. The CDR3 length is 14 residues. J lost 3 bases, V lost 2 bases, and 2 bases had no gene match. The CDR3 sequence is CASSLQGETDTQYF. Written as DNA, the CDR3 is TGTGCCAGCAGTTTACAGGGGGAGACAGATACGCAGTATTTT.

The chain links TRBV29-1 to TRBJ1-2, with 8 positions matching TRBD1. Germline trimming cut 6 bases from V and 8 bases from J; bases unmatched to any gene: 8. This CDR3 is built from 12 residues. From germline, CDR1 is SQVTM and CDR2 ANQGSEA. The CDR3 coding sequence is TGCAGCGTCGCCGGACAGGGTAGCGGCTACACCTTC. Its protein is CSVAGQGSGYTF. Drawing the rest from reference TRBV29-1 and TRBJ1-2, the complete variable domain is SAVISQKPSRDICQRGTSLTIQCQVDSQVTMMFWYRQQPGQSLTLIATANQGSEATYESGFVIDKFPISRPNLTFSTLTVSNMSPEDSSIYLCSVAGQGSGYTFGSGTRLTVV.

The chain is built from TRBV11-2 and TRBJ1-4; 7 nucleotides agree with TRBD1. J lost 5 bases, V lost 5 bases, and 8 bases had no gene match. Germline CDR1 is SGHAT and CDR2 is FQNNGV. This CDR3 region has 15 residues. The DNA for the CDR3 is TGTGCCAGCAGCGTGACAGGGAAGAAGAATGAAAAACTGTTTTTT. Protein: CASSVTGKKNEKLFF.

There are a few counts of this clone. This chain links TRBV2 with TRBJ1-1, with TRBD1 as a possible D gene (5 bases). Germline values: CDR1 SNHLY, CDR2 FYNNEI. The length of the CDR3 is 12 residues. V lost 7 bases and J 4 bases, leaving 10 bases between the germline ends. The CDR3 loop reads CASTGEATEAFF. The CDR3 DNA reads as TGTGCCAGCACGGGGGAGGCCACTGAAGCTTTCTTT.